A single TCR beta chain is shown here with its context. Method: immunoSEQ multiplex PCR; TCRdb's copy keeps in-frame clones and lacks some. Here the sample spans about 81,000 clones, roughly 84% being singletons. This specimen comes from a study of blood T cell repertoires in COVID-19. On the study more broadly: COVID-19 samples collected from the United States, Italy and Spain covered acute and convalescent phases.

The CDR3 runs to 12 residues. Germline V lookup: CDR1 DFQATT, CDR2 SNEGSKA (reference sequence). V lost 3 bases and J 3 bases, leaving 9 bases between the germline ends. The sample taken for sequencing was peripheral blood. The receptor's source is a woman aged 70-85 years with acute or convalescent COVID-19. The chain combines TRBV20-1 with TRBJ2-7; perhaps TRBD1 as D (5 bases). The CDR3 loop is CSASRQGYEQYV. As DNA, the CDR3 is TGCAGTGCTAGTAGGCAGGGCTACGAGCAGTACGTC.